The entry below describes one T cell receptor (beta chain). Authors' processing steps: The assay estimated nucleated cells by amplifying reference gene primers. The method was immunoSEQ multiplex PCR; TCRdb's version includes in-frame clones alone and lacks a portion of them. Clone size and V and J calls were adopted from that table, with D and trimming inferred from the DNA. The data show around 160,000 clones, roughly 84% seen once. These data come from a study of blood T cell repertoires in COVID-19. The CDR3 is made up of 17 amino acids. The receptor was derived from a human donor in a cohort sampled during active COVID-19. Sequencing input: peripheral blood. The rearrangement links TRBV21-1 to TRBJ1-3; the tabulated D call, TRBD1, remains unverified against the DNA. TRBV21-1 is deemed a pseudogene. CDR3 coding DNA: TGTGCCAGCACCTCAAAAGGGGTCGTATTCTCTGGAAACACCATATATTTT. It encodes CASTSKGVVFSGNTIYF.